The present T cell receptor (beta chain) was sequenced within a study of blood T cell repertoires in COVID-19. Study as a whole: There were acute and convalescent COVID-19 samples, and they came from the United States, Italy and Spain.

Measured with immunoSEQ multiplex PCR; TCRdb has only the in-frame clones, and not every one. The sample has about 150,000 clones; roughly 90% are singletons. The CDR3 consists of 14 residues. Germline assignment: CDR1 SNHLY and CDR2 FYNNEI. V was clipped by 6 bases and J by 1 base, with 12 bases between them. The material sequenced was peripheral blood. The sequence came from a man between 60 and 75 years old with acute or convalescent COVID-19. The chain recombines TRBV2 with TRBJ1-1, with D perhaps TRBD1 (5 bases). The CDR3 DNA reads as TGTGCCAGCAGGGGGTGGACATCGAACACTGAAGCTTTCTTT. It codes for CASRGWTSNTEAFF.